This T cell receptor (beta chain) emerged from a study of cytomegalovirus exposure and HLA in healthy donors. Background on the study: There were under 140 million unique TCR beta sequences, drawn from roughly 200 million T cells, in an earlier analysis.

Germline-derived CDR1 and CDR2 are KGHSH and LQKENI. V dropped 3 bases and J dropped 2; count of bases not matched to a gene: 12. CDR3 length: 17 amino acids. Researchers ran the PCR with 60 Vbeta and 13 Jbeta primers. Profiled with immunoSEQ multiplex PCR; TCRdb holds only in-frame clones, not every one. The sample consists of about 65,000 clones, around four fifths of them appearing once. This chain connects TRBV18 to TRBJ2-7, with 8 bases matching TRBD1. Sequencing was done on a sample of PBMCs. This clonotype was sampled from a girl aged 10-17 years in good health and CMV-seropositive. CDR3 in amino acids: CASSPVRGPTSPYEQYF. As DNA, the CDR3 is TGTGCCAGCTCACCCGTCAGGGGGCCTACCAGTCCCTACGAGCAGTACTTC.